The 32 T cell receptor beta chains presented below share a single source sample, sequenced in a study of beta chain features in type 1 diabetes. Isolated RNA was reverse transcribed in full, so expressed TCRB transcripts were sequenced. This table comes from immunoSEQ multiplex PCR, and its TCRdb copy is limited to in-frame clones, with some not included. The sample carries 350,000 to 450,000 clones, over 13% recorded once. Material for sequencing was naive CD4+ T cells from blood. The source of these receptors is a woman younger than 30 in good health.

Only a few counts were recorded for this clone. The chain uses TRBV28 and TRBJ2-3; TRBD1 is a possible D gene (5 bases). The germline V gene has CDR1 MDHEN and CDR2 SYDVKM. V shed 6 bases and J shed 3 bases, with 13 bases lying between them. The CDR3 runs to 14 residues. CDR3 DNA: TGTGCCAGCAGCTCTATGGACAAGACAGATACGCAGTATTTT. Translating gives CASSSMDKTDTQYF.

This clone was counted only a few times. The CDR3, as DNA: TGTGCCAGCAGAGGGACAGGGAGGGGAGAGACCCAGTACTTC. Translated, it gives CASRGTGRGETQYF. The chain carries TRBV6-1 and TRBJ2-5; 9 nucleotides align to TRBD1. The CDR3 has 14 amino acids. J lost 4 bases, V lost 6 bases, and 6 bases had no gene match. Germline CDR1 and CDR2: MNHNS and SASEGT.

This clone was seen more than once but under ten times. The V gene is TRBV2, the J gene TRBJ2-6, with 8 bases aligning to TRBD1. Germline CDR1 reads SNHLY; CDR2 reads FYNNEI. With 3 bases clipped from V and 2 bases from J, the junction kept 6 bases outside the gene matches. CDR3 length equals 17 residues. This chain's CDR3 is CASSERPGGAGANVLTF. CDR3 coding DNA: TGTGCCAGCAGTGAGCGCCCAGGGGGCGCTGGGGCCAACGTCCTGACTTTC.

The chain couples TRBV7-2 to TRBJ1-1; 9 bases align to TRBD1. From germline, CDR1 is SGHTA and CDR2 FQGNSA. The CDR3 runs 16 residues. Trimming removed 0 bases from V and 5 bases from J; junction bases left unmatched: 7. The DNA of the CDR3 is TGTGCCAGCAGCTTAGCACAGGGGGCTTTGGGGACTGAAGCTTTCTTT. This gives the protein CASSLAQGALGTEAFF.

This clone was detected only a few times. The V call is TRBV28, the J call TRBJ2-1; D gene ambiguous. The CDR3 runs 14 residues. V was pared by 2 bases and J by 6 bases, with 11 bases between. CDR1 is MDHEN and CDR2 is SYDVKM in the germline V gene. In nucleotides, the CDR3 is TGTGCCAGCAGTTTAGCTGGTAACGGCAATGAGCAGTTCTTC. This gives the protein CASSLAGNGNEQFF.

CDR3 nucleotides: TGTGCCAGCTCACCAGTGGCAGGTGGCTACACCTTC. Translation: CASSPVAGGYTF. The V gene is TRBV18, the J gene TRBJ1-2; D uncertain. CDR1 and CDR2 (germline): KGHSH, LQKENI. Trimming shortened V by 2 bases and J by 7 bases, and 8 bases separated the two germline ends. The CDR3 length is 12 residues.

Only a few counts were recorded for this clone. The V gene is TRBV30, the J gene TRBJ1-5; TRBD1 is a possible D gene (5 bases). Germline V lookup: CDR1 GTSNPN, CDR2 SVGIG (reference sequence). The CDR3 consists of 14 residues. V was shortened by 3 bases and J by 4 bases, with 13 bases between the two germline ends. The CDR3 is CAWRTGAGNQPQHF. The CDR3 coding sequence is TGTGCCTGGAGGACTGGGGCCGGGAATCAGCCCCAGCATTTT.

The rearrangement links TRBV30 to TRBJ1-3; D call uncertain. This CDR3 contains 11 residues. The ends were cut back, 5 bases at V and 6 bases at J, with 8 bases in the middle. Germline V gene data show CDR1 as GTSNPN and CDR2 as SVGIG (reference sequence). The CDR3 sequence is CAWDILNTIYF. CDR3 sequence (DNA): TGTGCCTGGGACATTCTAAACACCATATATTTT.

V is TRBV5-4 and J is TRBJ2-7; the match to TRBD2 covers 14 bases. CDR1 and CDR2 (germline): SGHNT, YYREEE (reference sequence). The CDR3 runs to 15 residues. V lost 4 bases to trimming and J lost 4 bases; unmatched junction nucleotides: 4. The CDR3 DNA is TGTGCCAGCAGCGGGTGGACTAGCGGGAGGTACGAGCAGTACTTC. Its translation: CASSGWTSGRYEQYF.

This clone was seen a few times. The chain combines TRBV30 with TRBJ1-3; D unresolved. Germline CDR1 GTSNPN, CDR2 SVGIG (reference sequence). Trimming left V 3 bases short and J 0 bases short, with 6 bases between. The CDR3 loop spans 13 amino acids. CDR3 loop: CAWRENSGNTIYF. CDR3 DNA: TGTGCCTGGAGGGAGAACTCTGGAAACACCATATATTTT.

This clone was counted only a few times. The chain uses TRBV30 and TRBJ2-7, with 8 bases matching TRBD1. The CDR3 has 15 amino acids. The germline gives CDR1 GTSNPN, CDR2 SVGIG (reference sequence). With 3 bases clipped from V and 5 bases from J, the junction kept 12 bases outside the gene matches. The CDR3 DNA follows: TGTGCCTGGAGCCCTCCGACAGGGGCGAGGAACGAGCAGTACTTC. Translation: CAWSPPTGARNEQYF.

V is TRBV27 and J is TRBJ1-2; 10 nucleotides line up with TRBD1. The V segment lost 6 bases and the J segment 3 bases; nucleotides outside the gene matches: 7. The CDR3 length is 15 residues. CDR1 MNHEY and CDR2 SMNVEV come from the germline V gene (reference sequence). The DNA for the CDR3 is TGTGCCAGCAGCACTGACAGGGGGCGACACTATGGCTACACCTTC. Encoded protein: CASSTDRGRHYGYTF.

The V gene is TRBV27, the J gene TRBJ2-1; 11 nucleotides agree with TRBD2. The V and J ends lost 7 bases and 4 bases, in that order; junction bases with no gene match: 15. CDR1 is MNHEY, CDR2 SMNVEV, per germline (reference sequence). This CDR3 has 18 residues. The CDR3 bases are TGTGCCAGCACCATGGGGAAGGGGGGGACTAGCGGTTACAATGAGCAGTTCTTC. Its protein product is CASTMGKGGTSGYNEQFF.

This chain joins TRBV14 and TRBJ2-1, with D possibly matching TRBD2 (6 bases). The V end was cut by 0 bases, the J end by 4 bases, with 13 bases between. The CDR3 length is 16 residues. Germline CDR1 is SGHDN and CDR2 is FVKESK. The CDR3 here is CASSQDRGLAYNEQFF. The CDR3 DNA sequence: TGTGCCAGCAGCCAAGATAGAGGCCTAGCGTACAATGAGCAGTTCTTC.

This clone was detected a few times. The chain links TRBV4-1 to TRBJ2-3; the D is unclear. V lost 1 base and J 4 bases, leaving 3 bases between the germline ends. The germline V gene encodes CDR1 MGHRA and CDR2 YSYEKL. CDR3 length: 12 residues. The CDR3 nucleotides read TGCGCCAGCAGCCAAGTCTCAGATACGCAGTATTTT. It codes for CASSQVSDTQYF.

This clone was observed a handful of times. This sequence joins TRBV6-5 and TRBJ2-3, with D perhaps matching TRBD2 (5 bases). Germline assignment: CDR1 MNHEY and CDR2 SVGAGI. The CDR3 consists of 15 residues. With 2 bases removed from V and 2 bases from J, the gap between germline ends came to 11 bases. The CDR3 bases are TGTGCCAGCAGTTACAGCCTAGCCGTCACAGATACGCAGTATTTT. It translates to CASSYSLAVTDTQYF.

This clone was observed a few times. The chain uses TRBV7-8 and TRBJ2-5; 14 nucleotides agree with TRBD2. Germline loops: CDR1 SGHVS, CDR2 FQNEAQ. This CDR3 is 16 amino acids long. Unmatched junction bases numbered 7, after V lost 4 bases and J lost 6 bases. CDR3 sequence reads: CASSSRTSGRRKTQYF. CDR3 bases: TGTGCCAGCAGCTCACGGACTAGCGGGAGGAGAAAGACCCAGTACTTC. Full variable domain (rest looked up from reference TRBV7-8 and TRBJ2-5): GAGVSQSPRYKVAKRGQDVALRCDPISGHVSLFWYQQALGQGPEFLTYFQNEAQLDKSGLPSDRFFAERPEGSVSTLKIQRTQQEDSAVYLCASSSRTSGRRKTQYFGPGTRLLVL.

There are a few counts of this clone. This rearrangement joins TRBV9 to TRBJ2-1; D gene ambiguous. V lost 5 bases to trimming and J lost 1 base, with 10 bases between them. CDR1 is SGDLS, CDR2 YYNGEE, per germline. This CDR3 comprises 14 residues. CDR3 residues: CASRADLSYNEQFF. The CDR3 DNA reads TGTGCCAGCAGGGCGGATTTGTCCTACAATGAGCAGTTCTTC.

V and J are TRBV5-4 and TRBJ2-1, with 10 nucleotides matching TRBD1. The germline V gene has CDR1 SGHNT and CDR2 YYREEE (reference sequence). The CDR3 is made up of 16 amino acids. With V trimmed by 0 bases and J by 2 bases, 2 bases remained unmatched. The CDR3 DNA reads TGTGCCAGCAGCTTGGGGACAGGGGGAACCTACAATGAGCAGTTCTTC. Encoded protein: CASSLGTGGTYNEQFF.

CDR3 bases: TGTGCCAGCAGCTTACTGGGGGGGAGGCCTGAAGCTTTCTTT. This encodes CASSLLGGRPEAFF. The V call is TRBV7-9, the J call TRBJ1-1; TRBD1 is a possible D gene (5 bases). Trimming stripped 2 bases from V and 6 bases from J, with 13 bases between. The CDR3 totals 14 residues. Germline V lookup: CDR1 SEHNR, CDR2 FQNEAQ (reference sequence). Full variable domain (rest looked up from reference TRBV7-9 and TRBJ1-1): DTGVSQNPRHKITKRGQNVTFRCDPISEHNRLYWYRQTLGQGPEFLTYFQNEAQLEKSRLLSDRFSAERPKGSFSTLEIQRTEQGDSAMYLCASSLLGGRPEAFFGQGTRLTVV.

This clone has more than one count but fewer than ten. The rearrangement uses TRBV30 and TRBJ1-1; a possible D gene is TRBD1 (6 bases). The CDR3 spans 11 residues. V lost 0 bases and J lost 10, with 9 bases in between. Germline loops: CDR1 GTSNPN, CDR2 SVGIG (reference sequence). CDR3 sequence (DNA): TGTGCCTGGAGTGTGGGGGCAGCAGCTTTCTTT. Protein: CAWSVGAAAFF.

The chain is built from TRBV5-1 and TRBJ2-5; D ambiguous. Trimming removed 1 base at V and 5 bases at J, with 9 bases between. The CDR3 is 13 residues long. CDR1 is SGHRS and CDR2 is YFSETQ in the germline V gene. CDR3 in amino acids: CASSLRLLETQYF. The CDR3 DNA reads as TGCGCCAGCAGCTTGCGTTTATTGGAGACCCAGTACTTC. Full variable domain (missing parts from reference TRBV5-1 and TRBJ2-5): KAGVTQTPRYLIKTRGQQVTLSCSPISGHRSVSWYQQTPGQGLQFLFEYFSETQRNKGNFPGRFSGRQFSNSRSEMNVSTLELGDSALYLCASSLRLLETQYFGPGTRLLVL.

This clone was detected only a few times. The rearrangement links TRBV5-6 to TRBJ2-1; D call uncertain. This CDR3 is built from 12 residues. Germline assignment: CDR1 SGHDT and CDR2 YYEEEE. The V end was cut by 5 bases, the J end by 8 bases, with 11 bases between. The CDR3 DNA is TGTGCCAGCAGGCGTATCCCCGATGAGCAGTTCTTC. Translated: CASRRIPDEQFF. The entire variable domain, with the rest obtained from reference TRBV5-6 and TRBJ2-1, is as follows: DAGVTQSPTHLIKTRGQQVTLRCSPKSGHDTVSWYQQALGQGPQFIFQYYEEEERQRGNFPDRFSGHQFPNYSSELNVNALLLGDSALYLCASRRIPDEQFFGPGTRLTVL.

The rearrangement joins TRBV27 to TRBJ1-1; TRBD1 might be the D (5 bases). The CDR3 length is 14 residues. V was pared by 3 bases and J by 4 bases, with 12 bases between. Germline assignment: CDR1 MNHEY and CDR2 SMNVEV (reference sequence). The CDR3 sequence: CASSFREGGTEAFF. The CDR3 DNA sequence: TGTGCCAGCAGTTTCAGGGAAGGCGGCACTGAAGCTTTCTTT.

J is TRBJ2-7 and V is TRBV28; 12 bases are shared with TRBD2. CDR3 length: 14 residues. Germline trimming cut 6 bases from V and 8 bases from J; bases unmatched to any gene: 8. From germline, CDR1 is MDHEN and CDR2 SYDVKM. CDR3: CASSPTSGRVQQYF. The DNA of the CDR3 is TGTGCCAGCAGCCCGACTAGCGGGAGAGTGCAGCAGTACTTC.

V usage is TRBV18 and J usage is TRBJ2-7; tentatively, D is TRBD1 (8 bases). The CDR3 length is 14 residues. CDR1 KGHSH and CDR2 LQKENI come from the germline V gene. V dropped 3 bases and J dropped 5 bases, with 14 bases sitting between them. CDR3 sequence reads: CASSPTGEGNEQYF. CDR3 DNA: TGTGCCAGCTCACCGACAGGGGAGGGGAACGAGCAGTACTTC.

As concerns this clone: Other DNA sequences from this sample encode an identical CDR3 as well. CDR3 DNA: TGTGCCAGCTCCCTCGGAGGGAACACTGAAGCTTTCTTT. The encoded protein is CASSLGGNTEAFF. The gene calls are TRBV18 and TRBJ1-1; D is unclear. This CDR3 is built from 13 residues. The germline V gene encodes CDR1 KGHSH and CDR2 LQKENI. Trimming cost V 6 bases and J 1 base, with 9 bases left between them.

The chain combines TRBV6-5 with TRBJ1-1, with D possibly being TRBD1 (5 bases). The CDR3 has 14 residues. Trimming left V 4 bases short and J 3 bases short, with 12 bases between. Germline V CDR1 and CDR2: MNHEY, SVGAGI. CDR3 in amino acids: CASSSGLGDTEAFF. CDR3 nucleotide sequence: TGTGCCAGCAGTTCCGGACTAGGGGACACTGAAGCTTTCTTT.

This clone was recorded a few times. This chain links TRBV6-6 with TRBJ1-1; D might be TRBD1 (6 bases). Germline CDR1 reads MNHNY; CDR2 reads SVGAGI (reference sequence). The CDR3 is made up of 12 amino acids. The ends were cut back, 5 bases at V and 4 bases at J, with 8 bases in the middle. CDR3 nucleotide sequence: TGTGCCAGCAGTGCAGGGGTCACTGAAGCTTTCTTT. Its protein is CASSAGVTEAFF.

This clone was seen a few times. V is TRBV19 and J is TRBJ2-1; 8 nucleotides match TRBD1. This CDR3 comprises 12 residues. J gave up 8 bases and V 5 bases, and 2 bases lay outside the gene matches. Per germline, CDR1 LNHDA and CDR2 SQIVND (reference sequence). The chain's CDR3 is CASSAGGYEQFF. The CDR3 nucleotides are TGTGCCAGTAGTGCAGGGGGCTATGAGCAGTTCTTC.

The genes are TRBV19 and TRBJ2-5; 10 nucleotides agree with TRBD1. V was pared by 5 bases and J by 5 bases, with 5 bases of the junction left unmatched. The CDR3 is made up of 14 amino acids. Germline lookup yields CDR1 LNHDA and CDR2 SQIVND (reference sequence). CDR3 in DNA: TGTGCCAGTAGTTCGGACAGGGGGAGCGAGACCCAGTACTTC. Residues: CASSSDRGSETQYF.

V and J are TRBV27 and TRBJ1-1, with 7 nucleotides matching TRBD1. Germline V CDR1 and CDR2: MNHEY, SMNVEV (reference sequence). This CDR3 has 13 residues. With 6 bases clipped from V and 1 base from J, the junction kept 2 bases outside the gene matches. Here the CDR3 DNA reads TGTGCCAGCAGACAGGGGTGGAACACTGAAGCTTTCTTT. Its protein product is CASRQGWNTEAFF.